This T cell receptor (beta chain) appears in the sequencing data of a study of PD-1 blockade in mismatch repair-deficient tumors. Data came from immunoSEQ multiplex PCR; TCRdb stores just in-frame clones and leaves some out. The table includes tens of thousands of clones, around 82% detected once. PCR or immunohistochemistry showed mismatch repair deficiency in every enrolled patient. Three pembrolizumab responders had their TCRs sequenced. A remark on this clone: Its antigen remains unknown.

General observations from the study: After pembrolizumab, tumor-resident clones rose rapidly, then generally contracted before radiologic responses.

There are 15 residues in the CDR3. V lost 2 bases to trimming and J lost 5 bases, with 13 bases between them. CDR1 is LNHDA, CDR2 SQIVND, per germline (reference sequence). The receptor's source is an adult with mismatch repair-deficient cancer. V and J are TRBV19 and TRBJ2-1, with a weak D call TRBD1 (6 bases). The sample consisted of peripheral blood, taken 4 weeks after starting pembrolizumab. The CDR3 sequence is CASSIPGTLNNEQFF. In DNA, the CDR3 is TGTGCCAGTAGTATACCTGGGACACTCAACAATGAGCAGTTCTTC. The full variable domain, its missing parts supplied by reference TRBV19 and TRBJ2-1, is DGGITQSPKYLFRKEGQNVTLSCEQNLNHDAMYWYRQDPGQGLRLIYYSQIVNDFQKGDIAEGYSVSREKKESFPLTVTSAQKNPTAFYLCASSIPGTLNNEQFFGPGTRLTVL.